The next 2 T cell receptor beta chains were all read from a single sample in a study of blood T cell repertoires in COVID-19. Data came from immunoSEQ multiplex PCR; TCRdb stores just in-frame clones and leaves some out. The data contain 130,000 or so clones, about 83% of them singletons. The sample taken for sequencing was peripheral blood. The receptors were gathered from a young man with COVID-19, enrolled during active disease.

The chain employs TRBV28 and TRBJ1-1; no firm D call. CDR3 length: 15 amino acids. Per germline, CDR1 MDHEN and CDR2 SYDVKM. The germline V and J ends were trimmed by 5 bases and 0 bases, with 13 bases remaining between them. In nucleotides, the CDR3 is TGTGCCAGCAGTCTGGGCGCTACCATGAACACTGAAGCTTTCTTT. This encodes CASSLGATMNTEAFF.

This clone was counted a single time. V is TRBV28 and J is TRBJ1-1; D ambiguous. CDR3 length equals 11 residues. Trimming left V 9 bases short and J 4 bases short, with 9 bases between. Germline V gene sequence: CDR1 MDHEN, CDR2 SYDVKM. The CDR3 is CARRSSTEAFF. The CDR3 coding sequence is TGTGCCAGGAGGAGCAGCACTGAAGCTTTCTTT.